This T cell receptor beta chain was captured in a study of blood T cell repertoires in COVID-19. Measured with immunoSEQ multiplex PCR; TCRdb has only the in-frame clones, and not every one. Of some 48,000 clones in the sample, 90% were seen once. Trimming removed 2 bases at V and 5 bases at J, with 4 bases between. The germline V gene encodes CDR1 SGHRS and CDR2 YFSETQ. CDR3 length: 12 amino acids. This clone was observed a handful of times. Sample: peripheral blood. The V call is TRBV5-1, the J call TRBJ2-2; D unclear. This receptor was identified in a man between 65 and 85 years old with acute or convalescent COVID-19. Written as DNA, the CDR3 is TGCGCCAGCAGCTTCGGGACCGGGGAGCTGTTTTTT. Its translation: CASSFGTGELFF.